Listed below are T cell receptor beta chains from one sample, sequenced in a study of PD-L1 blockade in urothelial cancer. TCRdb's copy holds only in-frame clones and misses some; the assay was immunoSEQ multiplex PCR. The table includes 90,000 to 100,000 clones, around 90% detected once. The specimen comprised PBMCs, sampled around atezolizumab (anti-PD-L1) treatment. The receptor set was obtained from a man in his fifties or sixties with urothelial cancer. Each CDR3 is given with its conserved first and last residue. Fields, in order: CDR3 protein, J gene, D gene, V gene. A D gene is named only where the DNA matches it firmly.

CDR3aa: CASSDATQGSYGYTF
j_gene: TRBJ1-2
d_gene: TRBD1
v_gene: TRBV2

CDR3aa: CASTAGTSGSSPSYEQYF
j_gene: TRBJ2-7
d_gene: TRBD2
v_gene: TRBV6-7

CDR3aa: CASSPGPLSNTEAFF
j_gene: TRBJ1-1
d_gene: -
v_gene: TRBV18

CDR3aa: CATSRIVSGGERYF
j_gene: TRBJ2-7
d_gene: -
v_gene: TRBV15

CDR3aa: CASSWGEALAKNIQYF
j_gene: TRBJ2-4
d_gene: -
v_gene: TRBV5-8

CDR3aa: CASSTTGQDTGELFF
j_gene: TRBJ2-2
d_gene: TRBD1
v_gene: TRBV18

CDR3aa: CSVEDTSGGMRGTQYF
j_gene: TRBJ2-3
d_gene: TRBD2
v_gene: TRBV29-1

CDR3aa: CASSREGGGTSYEQYF
j_gene: TRBJ2-7
d_gene: TRBD2
v_gene: TRBV4-3

CDR3aa: CAISESTPNEQFF
j_gene: TRBJ2-1
d_gene: -
v_gene: TRBV10-3

CDR3aa: CASSEEGRDYTF
j_gene: TRBJ1-2
d_gene: -
v_gene: TRBV6-5

CDR3aa: CASSPGTGTDTQYF
j_gene: TRBJ2-3
d_gene: TRBD1
v_gene: TRBV18

CDR3aa: CASSLSGGGNTEAFF
j_gene: TRBJ1-1
d_gene: -
v_gene: TRBV13

CDR3aa: CASSRQYSQETQYF
j_gene: TRBJ2-5
d_gene: -
v_gene: TRBV18

CDR3aa: CASSEGPRATDYEQYF
j_gene: TRBJ2-7
d_gene: -
v_gene: TRBV6-1

CDR3aa: CASSQGTGESEAFF
j_gene: TRBJ1-1
d_gene: TRBD1
v_gene: TRBV4-3

CDR3aa: CASSLNTGRSGNTIYF
j_gene: TRBJ1-3
d_gene: -
v_gene: TRBV7-2

CDR3aa: CASSVTGTGGRDTEAFF
j_gene: TRBJ1-1
d_gene: TRBD1
v_gene: TRBV5-1

CDR3aa: CASSLQGAGAEAFF
j_gene: TRBJ1-1
d_gene: TRBD1
v_gene: TRBV5-1

CDR3aa: CASSPPVGGSPLHF
j_gene: TRBJ1-6
d_gene: -
v_gene: TRBV5-5

CDR3aa: CASSKDRGRTNEKLFF
j_gene: TRBJ1-4
d_gene: TRBD1
v_gene: TRBV28